The clone carrying this T cell receptor (beta chain) was counted a few times. What it recognizes is unknown. CDR3 size: 16 residues. V shed 2 bases and J shed 5 bases, with 19 bases lying between them. Germline V lookup: CDR1 DFQATT, CDR2 SNEGSKA (reference sequence). The data derive from a study of response to subunit inactivated influenza vaccine. Each CDR3 protein is one row after TCRdb ran MiXCR on the RT-PCR reads. Seen here are a few hundred thousand distinct CDR3 sequences, 12% to 15% observed once, and the top ten hold 11%. Study-level findings and limits: Seasonal influenza vaccination, on each occasion, was suggested by the authors to recruit few new T cells.

Material: PBMCs from blood, obtained approximately 13 days after vaccination. The chain links TRBV20-1 to TRBJ2-1; D uncertain. The TCR originated in a man aged 50 to 59 who received an inactivated influenza vaccine. In DNA, the CDR3 is TGCAGTGCTAGACCCGGAAGGCAGAACATAAACAATGAGCAGTTCTTC. It encodes CSARPGRQNINNEQFF.